This T cell receptor beta chain was sequenced in a study of shared clonotypes between healthy human individuals. Points on this clone: The antigen remains undetermined.

Notes on the study in general: It was observed that 5% to 6% of naive CD4 clonotypes were shared across several donors.

The germline V gene has CDR1 ENHRY and CDR2 SYGVKD. This CDR3 is 16 amino acids long. The V gene end was trimmed by 0 bases and the J gene end by 5 bases; junction bases not matched to a gene: 4. Execution of the assay was at deep level. Here immunoSEQ multiplex PCR was the method, and the copy in TCRdb shows in-frame clones only, minus some. The data show fewer than 1.8 million clones, approximately 98.5% seen once. The specimen was naive CD4+ T cells sorted from blood. Subset defined: CD45RA+ positively selected. The receptor's source is a man younger than 40 in good health. The rearrangement links TRBV10-3 to TRBJ1-4, with TRBD1 matching 9 bases. The CDR3 sequence is CAISESGTGLNEKLFF. The CDR3 coding sequence is TGTGCCATCAGTGAGTCTGGGACAGGGCTGAATGAAAAACTGTTTTTT.